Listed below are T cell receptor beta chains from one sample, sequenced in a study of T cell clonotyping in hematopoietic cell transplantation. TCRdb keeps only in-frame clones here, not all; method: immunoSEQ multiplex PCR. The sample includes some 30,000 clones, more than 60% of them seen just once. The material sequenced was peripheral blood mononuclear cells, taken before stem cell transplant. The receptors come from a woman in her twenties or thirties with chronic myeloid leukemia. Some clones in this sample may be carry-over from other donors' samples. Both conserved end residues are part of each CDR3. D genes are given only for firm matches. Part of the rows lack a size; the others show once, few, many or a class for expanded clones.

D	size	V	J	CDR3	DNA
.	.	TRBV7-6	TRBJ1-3	CASSLYQGGYGNTIYF	TGTGCCAGCAGCTTGTACCAGGGAGGGTACGGAAACACCATATATTTT
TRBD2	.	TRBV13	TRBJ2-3	CASRRGGSTDTQYF	TGTGCCAGCAGGCGGGGGGGCAGCACAGATACGCAGTATTTT
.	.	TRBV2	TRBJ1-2	CASKRGGNYGYTF	TGTGCCAGCAAAAGGGGGGGTAACTATGGCTACACCTTC
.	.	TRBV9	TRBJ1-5	CASSVGQFNQPQHF	TGTGCCAGCAGCGTAGGACAGTTCAATCAGCCCCAGCATTTT
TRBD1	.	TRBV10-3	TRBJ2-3	CAISAGQGGSTDTQYF	TGTGCCATCAGTGCTGGACAGGGTGGTAGCACAGATACGCAGTATTTT
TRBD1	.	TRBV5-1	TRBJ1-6	CASSLGQERAYNSPLHF	TGCGCCAGCAGCCTAGGACAGGAAAGGGCCTATAATTCACCCCTCCACTTT
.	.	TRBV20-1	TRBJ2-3	CSAGQQGQYF	TGCAGTGCTGGCCAACAGGGGCAGTATTTT
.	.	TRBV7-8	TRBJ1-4	CASTRAGRLPGEKLFF	TGTGCCAGCACCCGAGCGGGTAGACTCCCGGGGGAAAAACTGTTTTTT
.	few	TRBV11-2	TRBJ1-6	CASSSEDTYNSPLHF	TGTGCCAGCAGCTCTGAGGACACCTATAATTCACCCCTCCACTTT
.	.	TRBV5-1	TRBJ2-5	CASSLVAATQETQYF	TGCGCCAGCAGCTTGGTAGCGGCGACGCAAGAGACCCAGTACTTC
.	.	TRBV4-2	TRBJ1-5	CASSQDTPQPQHF	TGTGCCAGCAGCCAAGATACTCCCCAGCCCCAGCATTTT
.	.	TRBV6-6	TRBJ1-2	CASTPGTSTVSGYTF	TGTGCCAGCACCCCCGGGACCTCGACAGTTTCGGGCTACACCTTC
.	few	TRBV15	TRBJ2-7	CATSREAPGYEQYF	TGTGCCACCAGCAGAGAGGCCCCAGGGTACGAGCAGTACTTC
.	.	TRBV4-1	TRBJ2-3	CASSPLGDTQYF	TGCGCCAGCAGCCCTCTTGGAGATACGCAGTATTTT
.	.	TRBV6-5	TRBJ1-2	CASSYVANYGYTF	TGTGCCAGCAGTTACGTCGCTAACTATGGCTACACCTTC
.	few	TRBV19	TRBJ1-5	CASSIGQSNQPQHF	TGTGCCAGTAGTATTGGCCAAAGCAATCAGCCCCAGCATTTT